Listed below are T cell receptor beta chains from one sample, sequenced in a study of T cells expressing NK-cell markers. TCRdb reprocessed the 5' RACE reads and stores each CDR3 protein as one record, lacking DNA. Seen in this sample are 500,000 or so distinct CDR3 sequences; the ten most common clones hold less than 4.5%. Sequencing was carried out using blood T cells: a sorted CD56 or NKG2C T cell subset, CD4+ or CD8+ T cells, or bulk PBMC T cells (not recorded which). The receptors were gathered from a young man in good health. CDR3s include the opening cysteine and the closing phenylalanine or tryptophan.

j_call: TRBJ2-1
v_call: TRBV7-9
cdr3_aa: CASSLTSSYNEQFF

j_call: TRBJ2-2
v_call: TRBV27
cdr3_aa: CASSLSGEGWAGELFF

j_call: TRBJ1-5
v_call: TRBV6-1
cdr3_aa: CASSEPRLRGQPQHF

j_call: TRBJ2-1
v_call: TRBV7-8
cdr3_aa: CASSPWTRRTSSYNEQFF

j_call: TRBJ2-5
v_call: TRBV7-9
cdr3_aa: CASSLAYGHPEETQYF

j_call: TRBJ2-5
v_call: TRBV7-2
cdr3_aa: CASSFQGLAGIETQYF

j_call: TRBJ2-7
v_call: TRBV20-1
cdr3_aa: CSARDSSGNYEQYF

j_call: TRBJ1-2
v_call: TRBV5-1
cdr3_aa: CASSLGRQDGYTF

j_call: TRBJ2-1
v_call: TRBV11-2
cdr3_aa: CASRPTLRTTRNEQFF

j_call: TRBJ2-3
v_call: TRBV7-6
cdr3_aa: CASSSGLASRTNTQYF

j_call: TRBJ2-2
v_call: TRBV10-1
cdr3_aa: CASSGGTSGSTGELFF

j_call: TRBJ2-2
v_call: TRBV5-5
cdr3_aa: CASSSGQLAGELFF

j_call: TRBJ2-7
v_call: TRBV7-8
cdr3_aa: CASSERLAGAEQYF

j_call: TRBJ2-5
v_call: TRBV20-1
cdr3_aa: CSALPQGGRETQYF

j_call: TRBJ2-3
v_call: TRBV6-1
cdr3_aa: CASRREPPSDTQYF

j_call: TRBJ2-1
v_call: TRBV3-1
cdr3_aa: CASSQDKGGQRFF

j_call: TRBJ2-7
v_call: TRBV5-1
cdr3_aa: CASSFGLADYEQYF

j_call: TRBJ2-3
v_call: TRBV12-3/TRBV12-4
cdr3_aa: CATSDGTDTQYF

j_call: TRBJ2-3
v_call: TRBV4-3
cdr3_aa: CASSPRGGPTDTQYF

j_call: TRBJ2-1
v_call: TRBV2
cdr3_aa: CASRDKDRADEQFF

j_call: TRBJ2-1
v_call: TRBV15
cdr3_aa: CATSREVGQTYHNYNEQFF

j_call: TRBJ2-1
v_call: TRBV29-1
cdr3_aa: CSVVEGDEQFF

j_call: TRBJ1-6
v_call: TRBV20-1
cdr3_aa: CSAAAGTDNSPLHF

j_call: TRBJ1-5
v_call: TRBV9
cdr3_aa: CASSALAFTGPGQPQHF

j_call: TRBJ2-1
v_call: TRBV27
cdr3_aa: CASSLSRYNEQFF

j_call: TRBJ2-1
v_call: TRBV5-5
cdr3_aa: CASSSRAGEGNEQFF

j_call: TRBJ2-4
v_call: TRBV29-1
cdr3_aa: CSVWGGFKNIQYF

j_call: TRBJ2-7
v_call: TRBV6-1
cdr3_aa: CASASDRVSYEQYF

j_call: TRBJ2-2
v_call: TRBV29-1
cdr3_aa: CSFRDGGAGELFF

j_call: TRBJ2-1
v_call: TRBV6-5
cdr3_aa: CASRARRAPDEQFF

j_call: TRBJ2-2
v_call: TRBV24-1
cdr3_aa: CATRDRDTTNTGELFF

j_call: TRBJ2-1
v_call: TRBV12-3/TRBV12-4
cdr3_aa: CASSLGAGGLDEQFF